These T cell receptor beta chains were read from a single sample in a study of blood T cell repertoires in COVID-19. The protocol was immunoSEQ multiplex PCR, while the TCRdb copy is restricted to in-frame clones and leaves out a portion. In the table there are about 320,000 clones, 89% of which are singletons. Input material: PBMCs or T cells enriched from blood (not recorded which). Source of these receptors: a man in his sixties who had recovered from COVID-19. Each CDR3 is given with its conserved first and last residue. D genes are given only for firm matches. A row's size may be missing; if present it is once, few, many or a size class.

d_call: .
clone_size: .
v_call: TRBV5-5
j_call: TRBJ2-7
cdr3_aa: CASRQQGGGLAAPWMQYF
cdr3_nt: TGTGCCAGCAGACAACAGGGTGGAGGGCTAGCGGCCCCCTGGATGCAGTACTTC

d_call: TRBD1
clone_size: .
v_call: TRBV6-1
j_call: TRBJ1-1
cdr3_aa: CASSEQGAGGTEAFF
cdr3_nt: TGTGCCAGCAGTGAACAGGGGGCCGGTGGGACTGAAGCTTTCTTT

d_call: TRBD2
clone_size: .
v_call: TRBV19
j_call: TRBJ2-7
cdr3_aa: CASSIEIAGSYEQYF
cdr3_nt: TGTGCCAGTAGTATAGAGATAGCGGGGTCCTACGAGCAGTACTTC

d_call: .
clone_size: once
v_call: TRBV27
j_call: TRBJ2-7
cdr3_aa: CASSLIIPNTGYEQYF
cdr3_nt: TGTGCCAGCAGTTTGATCATACCCAATACAGGCTACGAGCAGTACTTC

d_call: TRBD1
clone_size: .
v_call: TRBV5-1
j_call: TRBJ2-3
cdr3_aa: CASSQGGTDTQYF
cdr3_nt: TGCGCCAGCAGCCAGGGGGGCACAGATACGCAGTATTTT

d_call: .
clone_size: .
v_call: TRBV3-1/TRBV3-2
j_call: TRBJ2-4
cdr3_aa: CASSPDLAKNIQYF
cdr3_nt: TGTGCCAGCAGCCCCGACTTAGCCAAAAACATTCAGTACTTC

d_call: .
clone_size: .
v_call: TRBV7-9
j_call: TRBJ2-7
cdr3_aa: CASSFPGMRIWGYEQYF
cdr3_nt: TGTGCCAGCAGCTTTCCGGGAATGAGAATTTGGGGCTACGAGCAGTACTTC

d_call: TRBD2
clone_size: .
v_call: TRBV7-2
j_call: TRBJ2-1
cdr3_aa: CASSIFHAGGFYNEQFF
cdr3_nt: TGTGCCAGCAGCATTTTTCACGCGGGAGGGTTCTACAATGAGCAGTTCTTC

d_call: .
clone_size: .
v_call: TRBV7-7
j_call: TRBJ2-7
cdr3_aa: CASSLNGESYEQYF
cdr3_nt: TGTGCTAGCAGCTTGAACGGGGAGAGTTACGAGCAGTACTTC

d_call: TRBD2
clone_size: .
v_call: TRBV30
j_call: TRBJ2-3
cdr3_aa: CAWSELAGITDTQYF
cdr3_nt: TGTGCCTGGAGTGAACTAGCGGGCATCACAGATACGCAGTATTTT

d_call: TRBD1
clone_size: .
v_call: TRBV5-1
j_call: TRBJ1-3
cdr3_aa: CASSLDWTGVGNTIYF
cdr3_nt: TGCGCCAGCAGCTTGGATTGGACAGGGGTCGGAAACACCATATATTTT

d_call: .
clone_size: .
v_call: TRBV7-9
j_call: TRBJ1-2
cdr3_aa: CASSATRQIANYGYTF
cdr3_nt: TGTGCCAGCAGCGCCACACGACAGATAGCTAACTATGGCTACACCTTC

d_call: TRBD2
clone_size: .
v_call: TRBV9
j_call: TRBJ2-2
cdr3_aa: CASSPEDPSGRAETGELFF
cdr3_nt: TGTGCCAGCAGCCCGGAAGATCCTAGCGGGAGGGCCGAGACCGGGGAGCTGTTTTTT

d_call: TRBD2
clone_size: few
v_call: TRBV27
j_call: TRBJ2-5
cdr3_aa: CASQTSGRPLSRETQYF
cdr3_nt: TGTGCCAGTCAGACTAGCGGGAGGCCCTTGTCGCGAGAGACCCAGTACTTC

d_call: .
clone_size: once
v_call: TRBV2
j_call: TRBJ1-5
cdr3_aa: CASSELGYGNQPQHF
cdr3_nt: TGTGCCAGCAGTGAATTGGGCTATGGCAATCAGCCCCAGCATTTT

d_call: .
clone_size: .
v_call: TRBV28
j_call: TRBJ2-2
cdr3_aa: CASSPGNWNTGELFF
cdr3_nt: TGTGCCAGCAGTCCCGGGAACTGGAACACCGGGGAGCTGTTTTTT

d_call: TRBD1
clone_size: .
v_call: TRBV5-1
j_call: TRBJ2-2
cdr3_aa: CASSQGTGRNTGELFF
cdr3_nt: TGCGCCAGCAGTCAGGGGACAGGGAGGAACACCGGGGAGCTGTTTTTT

d_call: TRBD1
clone_size: .
v_call: TRBV19
j_call: TRBJ1-5
cdr3_aa: CASSEGQGRQPQHF
cdr3_nt: TGTGCCAGTAGCGAGGGACAGGGGCGACAGCCCCAGCATTTT

d_call: TRBD2
clone_size: few
v_call: TRBV5-4
j_call: TRBJ2-6
cdr3_aa: CASSPGGAGANVLTF
cdr3_nt: TGTGCCAGCAGCCCGGGAGGAGCTGGGGCCAACGTCCTGACTTTC

d_call: TRBD2
clone_size: .
v_call: TRBV4-1
j_call: TRBJ2-7
cdr3_aa: CASSQALAGVRYEQYF
cdr3_nt: TGCGCCAGCAGCCAAGCACTAGCGGGAGTTCGGTACGAGCAGTACTTC

d_call: TRBD2
clone_size: .
v_call: TRBV19
j_call: TRBJ2-7
cdr3_aa: CASSIRREPYEQYF
cdr3_nt: TGTGCCAGTAGTATTCGGCGGGAGCCCTACGAGCAGTACTTC

d_call: .
clone_size: .
v_call: TRBV19
j_call: TRBJ2-3
cdr3_aa: CASSIDGIRGAPDTQYF
cdr3_nt: TGTGCCAGTAGTATAGATGGAATAAGGGGCGCCCCGGATACGCAGTATTTT